A selection of T cell receptor beta chains follows, all from one sample in a study of beta chain features in type 1 diabetes. The data were produced by immunoSEQ multiplex PCR, yet TCRdb's version contains in-frame clones alone and is incomplete. Here the sample spans around 320,000 clones, 14% being singletons. Sequencing input: central memory CD4+ T cells from blood. Every receptor here comes from a young man in good health. The CDR3 runs from the conserved cysteine through the conserved F or W. Each record gives: CDR3 protein, J gene, V gene.

CASSFDRDTGELFF | TRBJ2-2 | TRBV25-1
CASRTTGSNEKLFF | TRBJ1-4 | TRBV6-7
CASSSDRLTYGYTF | TRBJ1-2 | TRBV18
CASSQAEDSYGNTIYF | TRBJ1-3 | TRBV4-1
CSVAPGTGGIKSRGTEAFF | TRBJ1-1 | TRBV29-1
CASSKDRDPPSGYTF | TRBJ1-2 | TRBV2
CASSLQGTGYTF | TRBJ1-2 | TRBV7-2
CASSQGLWAEQYF | TRBJ2-7 | TRBV4-3
CASSAATGGYEKLFF | TRBJ1-4 | TRBV19
CASRSGPGETQYF | TRBJ2-5 | TRBV7-2
CASSFRGAYNSPLHF | TRBJ1-6 | TRBV27
CASALGLAGGKKATGELFF | TRBJ2-2 | TRBV12-5
CASSPRTPTGELFF | TRBJ2-2 | TRBV11-2
CASSQQISGTAGELFF | TRBJ2-2 | TRBV4-3
CASTQGRGQPQHF | TRBJ1-5 | TRBV6-5
CASSLMDRARNSPLHF | TRBJ1-6 | TRBV9
CASSSGQRYNEQFF | TRBJ2-1 | TRBV7-9
CASNMGKTTDTQYF | TRBJ2-3 | TRBV19
CASSRRDTNQPQHF | TRBJ1-5 | TRBV7-2
CASSLAGTTTYEQYF | TRBJ2-7 | TRBV7-8
CASSADRATGELFF | TRBJ2-2 | TRBV6-4
CSGSLRGQGVFFGHNEQFF | TRBJ2-1 | TRBV29-1
CASSVAGDYGYTF | TRBJ1-2 | TRBV5-1
CASSPQGVPGNTIYF | TRBJ1-3 | TRBV4-1